There are a few counts of the clone carrying this T cell receptor (beta chain). Its antigen is unknown. Template switching with 5'RACE generated the TCR cDNA and added a universal primer site and UMIs. From the 5' RACE reads, TCRdb called clonotypes with MiXCR, one entry per CDR3 protein. The sample carries 95,000 to 150,000 distinct CDR3 sequences, more than 7.5% recorded once. Germline CDR1 is LNHNV and CDR2 is YYDKDF (reference sequence). This CDR3 is built from 16 residues. The trim removed 0 bases at V and 3 bases at J, leaving 4 bases unmatched. This sample was taken from a study of T cells after yellow fever vaccination. About the study: SMART-Seq v4 Ultra Low Input served to prepare low-cell-number fractions.

General study points: The booster response re-showed most primary clones: 96% CD4, 88% CD8.

The input for sequencing was CD8+ T cells sorted from PBMCs, taken on the day of the yellow fever booster vaccination. This TCR was recovered from a man aged 18 to 29 who received the YFV17D yellow fever vaccine. The genes are TRBV15 and TRBJ2-7; 11 bases map to TRBD2. The CDR3 DNA follows: TGTGCCACCAGCAGAGATGGGCTAGCGGGGGGCTACGAGCAGTACTTC. This translates into CATSRDGLAGGYEQYF.